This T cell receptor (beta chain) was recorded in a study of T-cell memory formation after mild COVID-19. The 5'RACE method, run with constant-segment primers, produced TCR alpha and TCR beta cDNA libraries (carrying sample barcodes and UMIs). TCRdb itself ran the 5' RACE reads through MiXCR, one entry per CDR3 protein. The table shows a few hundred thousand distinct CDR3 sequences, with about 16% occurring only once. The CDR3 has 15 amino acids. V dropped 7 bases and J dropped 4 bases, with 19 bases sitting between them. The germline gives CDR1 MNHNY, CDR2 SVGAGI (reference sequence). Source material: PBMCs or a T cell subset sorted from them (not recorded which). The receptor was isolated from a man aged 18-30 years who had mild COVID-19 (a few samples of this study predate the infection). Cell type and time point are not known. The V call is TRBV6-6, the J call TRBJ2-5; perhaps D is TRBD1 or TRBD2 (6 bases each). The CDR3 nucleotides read TGTGCCAGCACCAGCGAGGGGGGCATTGGAGAGACCCAGTACTTC. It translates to CASTSEGGIGETQYF.